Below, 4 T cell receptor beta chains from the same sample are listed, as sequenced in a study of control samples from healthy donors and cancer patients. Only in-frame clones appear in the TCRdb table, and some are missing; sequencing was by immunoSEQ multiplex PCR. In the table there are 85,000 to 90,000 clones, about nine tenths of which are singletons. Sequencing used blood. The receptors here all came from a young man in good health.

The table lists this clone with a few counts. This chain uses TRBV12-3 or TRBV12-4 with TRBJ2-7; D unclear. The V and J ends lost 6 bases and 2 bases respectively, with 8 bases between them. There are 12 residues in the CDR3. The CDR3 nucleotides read TGTGCCAGCAGAGGCCCTACCTACGAGCAGTACTTC. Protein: CASRGPTYEQYF.

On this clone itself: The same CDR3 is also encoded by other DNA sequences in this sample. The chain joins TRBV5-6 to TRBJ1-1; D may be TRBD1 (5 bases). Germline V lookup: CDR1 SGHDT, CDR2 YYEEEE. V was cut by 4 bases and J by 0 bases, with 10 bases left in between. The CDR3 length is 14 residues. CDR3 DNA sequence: TGTGCCAGCAGCCTGGGGACCTTGAACACTGAAGCTTTCTTT. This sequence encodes CASSLGTLNTEAFF.

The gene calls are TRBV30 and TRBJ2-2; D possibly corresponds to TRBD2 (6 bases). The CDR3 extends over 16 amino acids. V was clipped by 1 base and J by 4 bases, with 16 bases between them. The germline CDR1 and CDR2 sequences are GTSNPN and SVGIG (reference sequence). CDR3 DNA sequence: TGTGCCTGGAGTGGCAGGGAGGAAAGTCTCACCGGGGAGCTGTTTTTT. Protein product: CAWSGREESLTGELFF.

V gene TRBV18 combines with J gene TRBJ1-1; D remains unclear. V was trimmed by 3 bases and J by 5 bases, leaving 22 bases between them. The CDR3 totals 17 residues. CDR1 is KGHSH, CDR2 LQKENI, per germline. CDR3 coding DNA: TGTGCCAGCTCACCGCAAGAGGTCGGGAATGGGGTGACTGAAGCTTTCTTT. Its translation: CASSPQEVGNGVTEAFF.